The 30 T cell receptor beta chains reported below all come from one sample, sequenced in a study of T cells in localized non-small cell lung cancer (TCRdb year 2020). Receptor libraries were prepared by the immunoSEQ multiplex PCR assay. What TCRdb holds here is the immuneACCESS table cut down to in-frame rearrangements. Part of the clones is not present; checked against another copy, under half of the missing clones reflect an unresolved V gene, and the others are unexplained. The sample has 4,700 or so clones on record, about a third of them singletons. The leading ten clones occupy approximately 8.1% of the sample. Sequencing used lung tumor tissue, obtained before any cancer treatment. The source is a female donor over 55 with stage I lung adenocarcinoma.

V is TRBV19 and J is TRBJ1-2; 8 bases are a match to TRBD1. This CDR3 spans 17 amino acids. J was trimmed by 1 base and V by 6 bases; bases with no gene match: 13. CDR1 and CDR2 from the germline V gene are LNHDA and SQIVND (reference sequence). The CDR3 region has the DNA TGTGCCAGTAGAAACCGGGACAGGCCTCATCTTAACTATGGCTACACCTTC. Its translation is CASRNRDRPHLNYGYTF. Supplemented by reference TRBV19 and TRBJ1-2, the full variable domain reads DGGITQSPKYLFRKEGQNVTLSCEQNLNHDAMYWYRQDPGQGLRLIYYSQIVNDFQKGDIAEGYSVSREKKESFPLTVTSAQKNPTAFYLCASRNRDRPHLNYGYTFGSGTRLTVV.

This clone was found a few times. The CDR3 reads CASSTDRNSPLHF. The CDR3 region has the DNA TGTGCCAGTAGTACGGACAGAAATTCACCCCTCCACTTT. The rearrangement joins TRBV19 to TRBJ1-6, with D maybe TRBD1 (6 bases). V lost 4 bases to trimming and J lost 7 bases, with 8 bases between them. This CDR3 has 13 residues. Germline V gene lookup returns CDR1 LNHDA and CDR2 SQIVND (reference sequence).

The gene calls are TRBV19 and TRBJ2-3; 7 nucleotides agree with TRBD2. The CDR3 is made up of 14 amino acids. The trim removed 4 bases at V and 6 bases at J, leaving 7 bases unmatched. Germline CDR1 is LNHDA and CDR2 is SQIVND (reference sequence). CDR3 protein: CASSTYNGGDTQYF. DNA for the CDR3: TGTGCCAGTAGTACCTATAACGGGGGGGATACGCAGTATTTT.

The rearrangement uses TRBV30 and TRBJ2-2, with 8 bases that match TRBD2. The ends lost 4 bases at V and 4 bases at J; junction bases unmatched: 2. The germline V gene has CDR1 GTSNPN and CDR2 SVGIG (reference sequence). The CDR3 spans 13 residues. Here the CDR3 reads CAWKAGGTGELFF. The CDR3 coding sequence is TGTGCCTGGAAGGCGGGGGGCACCGGGGAGCTGTTTTTT. Drawing the rest from reference TRBV30 and TRBJ2-2, the complete variable domain is SQTIHQWPATLVQPVGSPLSLECTVEGTSNPNLYWYRQAAGRGLQLLFYSVGIGQISSEVPQNLSASRPQDRQFILSSKKLLLSDSGFYLCAWKAGGTGELFFGEGSRLTVL.

This clone counts as large. The chain combines TRBV10-2 with TRBJ2-1, with D possibly TRBD1 on 6 matching bases. Trimming stripped 3 bases from V and 8 bases from J, with 14 bases between. CDR1 and CDR2 from the germline V gene are WSHSY and SAAADI. CDR3 length: 14 amino acids. The CDR3 nucleotides read TGCGCCAGCAGTGAATCGACAGGAAGGGATGAGCAGTTCTTC. Encoded protein: CASSESTGRDEQFF.

The gene calls are TRBV5-1 and TRBJ2-2; D tentatively reads TRBD1 or TRBD2 (5 bases each). The germline CDR1 and CDR2 sequences are SGHRS and YFSETQ. V was pared by 5 bases and J by 6 bases, with 14 bases between. The CDR3 contains 14 residues. CDR3 sequence: CASRPTVGAGELFF. The CDR3 bases are TGCGCCAGCAGACCGACGGTGGGGGCCGGGGAGCTGTTTTTT.

The chain joins TRBV19 to TRBJ1-5; D might be TRBD1 (6 bases). This CDR3 comprises 16 residues. V dropped 3 bases and J dropped 10 bases, with 22 bases sitting between them. The germline V gene encodes CDR1 LNHDA and CDR2 SQIVND (reference sequence). CDR3 DNA sequence: TGTGCCAGTAGTATTTTGGACAGACCTCGTAGCACCCCCCAGCATTTT. Amino acids: CASSILDRPRSTPQHF.

This clone is deemed medium-sized (0.01 to 0.1%). The rearrangement uses TRBV6-8 and TRBJ2-4, with 7 bases lining up with TRBD1. CDR1 is MNHGY, CDR2 SAAAGT, per germline. Losses at the gene ends were 6 bases for V and 1 base for J; bases not matched to a gene: 6. The CDR3 runs to 15 residues. CDR3 sequence: CASSSAQGAKNIQYF. CDR3 nucleotide sequence: TGTGCCAGCAGCAGCGCACAGGGGGCCAAAAACATTCAGTACTTC.

The chain uses TRBV19 and TRBJ1-2, with a tentative D call TRBD1 (6 bases). The V and J ends lost 6 bases and 2 bases respectively, with 10 bases between them. CDR3 length: 13 residues. Germline CDR1 and CDR2: LNHDA and SQIVND (reference sequence). For the CDR3, the DNA is TGTGCCAGTAGCCCAGGGGTAAACTATGGCTACACCTTC. Protein product: CASSPGVNYGYTF.

This clone occurred a few times. The gene calls are TRBV28 and TRBJ1-2, with a possible D match to TRBD1 (6 bases). The CDR3 has 15 amino acids. V lost 2 bases to trimming and J lost 4 bases, with 14 bases between them. Germline V CDR1 and CDR2: MDHEN, SYDVKM. The CDR3 is CASSLARTDAYGYTF. The CDR3 nucleotides read TGTGCCAGCAGTTTAGCCCGGACAGATGCCTATGGCTACACCTTC.

This clone was seen a few times. This chain uses TRBV9 with TRBJ1-2, with TRBD1 identical over 7 bases. After removal of 5 bases from V and 5 bases from J, the junction contained 3 bases not matched to a gene. CDR3 length equals 12 residues. Germline values: CDR1 SGDLS, CDR2 YYNGEE. For the CDR3, the DNA is TGTGCCAGCAGTGGGACAGATTATGGCTACACCTTC. Residues: CASSGTDYGYTF.

The rearrangement uses TRBV15 and TRBJ1-2; D remains ambiguous. Trimming left V 1 base short and J 6 bases short, with 15 bases between. The CDR3 sequence is 15 residues long. The V gene's germline CDR1 is LNHNV and CDR2 YYDKDF (reference sequence). The CDR3 DNA follows: TGTGCCACCAGCAGAGGTCCGGATGTGTACAATGGCTACACCTTC. It yields the protein CATSRGPDVYNGYTF.

The chain couples TRBV30 to TRBJ2-7, with D possibly TRBD1 on 6 matching bases. Germline V gene sequence: CDR1 GTSNPN, CDR2 SVGIG (reference sequence). The CDR3 runs 13 residues. With 2 bases removed from V and 2 bases from J, the gap between germline ends came to 10 bases. CDR3: CAWSRTDAYEQYF. CDR3 nucleotide sequence: TGTGCCTGGAGTAGGACAGACGCCTACGAGCAGTACTTC.

This clone turned up a few times. The chain combines TRBV12-5 with TRBJ1-1; D call uncertain. The length of the CDR3 is 12 residues. Germline assignment: CDR1 LGHNT and CDR2 FRNRAP. The CDR3 nucleotides are TGTGCCAGCCGGGGTGAGTACACTGAAGCTTTCTTT. It specifies CASRGEYTEAFF.

This clone occurred a few times. V is TRBV6-8 and J is TRBJ1-5, with D unresolved. The germline V gene has CDR1 MNHGY and CDR2 SAAAGT. V was trimmed by 6 bases and J by 4 bases, leaving 10 bases between them. The CDR3 spans 13 residues. The CDR3 loop reads CASSRLYNQPQHF. CDR3 in DNA: TGTGCCAGCAGCCGGTTGTATAATCAGCCCCAGCATTTT.

The chain couples TRBV5-1 to TRBJ1-3; unclear D gene. Per germline, CDR1 SGHRS and CDR2 YFSETQ. This CDR3 comprises 15 residues. V was shortened by 0 bases and J by 2 bases, with 9 bases between the two germline ends. The CDR3 protein is CASSLEGSTGNTIYF. CDR3 sequence (DNA): TGCGCCAGCAGCTTGGAGGGTTCAACTGGAAACACCATATATTTT.

The chain links TRBV6-8 to TRBJ2-1, with 10 nucleotides matching TRBD1. The J segment lost 7 bases and the V segment lost 6 bases, leaving 9 bases of the junction unmatched. Germline V gene data show CDR1 as MNHGY and CDR2 as SAAAGT. This CDR3 region has 15 residues. CDR3 in DNA: TGTGCCAGCAGAATCGGGACAGGGGTTTGGAATGAGCAGTTCTTC. Protein: CASRIGTGVWNEQFF.

V and J are TRBV9 and TRBJ1-4; 7 bases match TRBD1. CDR1 and CDR2 (germline): SGDLS, YYNGEE. CDR3 length: 16 residues. V shed 5 bases, J shed 2 bases, and the junction held 9 bases outside the gene matches. The CDR3 DNA is TGTGCCAGCAGGAGGGGGGACAGTAGGACTAATGAAAAACTGTTTTTT. Protein: CASRRGDSRTNEKLFF.

The chain combines TRBV30 with TRBJ1-2; unclear D gene. Trimming took 0 bases from V and 8 from J, leaving 16 bases between them. Germline-derived CDR1 and CDR2 are GTSNPN and SVGIG (reference sequence). The CDR3 is 14 amino acids. The CDR3 loop reads CAWSVSGGEWGYTF. CDR3 bases: TGTGCCTGGAGTGTAAGTGGAGGTGAATGGGGCTACACCTTC. Combining the CDR3 with reference TRBV30 and TRBJ1-2 gives the whole variable domain SQTIHQWPATLVQPVGSPLSLECTVEGTSNPNLYWYRQAAGRGLQLLFYSVGIGQISSEVPQNLSASRPQDRQFILSSKKLLLSDSGFYLCAWSVSGGEWGYTFGSGTRLTVV.

The rearrangement uses TRBV28 and TRBJ1-6; 8 nucleotides match TRBD1. The CDR3 runs 15 residues. CDR1 and CDR2 (germline): MDHEN, SYDVKM. J lost 9 bases, V lost 6 bases, and 10 bases had no gene match. CDR3 in DNA: TGTGCCAGCAGGCCCCCGACAGGGGAGGGTTCACCCCTCCACTTT. Residues: CASRPPTGEGSPLHF.

This clone was recorded a few times. This sequence joins TRBV9 and TRBJ2-7, with TRBD1 as a possible D gene (5 bases). The CDR3 consists of 12 residues. V was trimmed by 6 bases and J by 7 bases, leaving 14 bases between them. Germline CDR1 and CDR2: SGDLS and YYNGEE. The DNA of the CDR3 is TGTGCCAGCAACCTGTTCCCAGGGGAGCAGTACTTC. Encoded protein: CASNLFPGEQYF.

This rearrangement joins TRBV19 to TRBJ2-4; D is possibly TRBD1 (6 bases). The germline V gene encodes CDR1 LNHDA and CDR2 SQIVND (reference sequence). This CDR3 is built from 14 residues. Trimming stripped 5 bases from V and 6 bases from J, with 14 bases between. The CDR3 sequence: CASSFTGPGNIQYF. The CDR3 nucleotides are TGTGCCAGTAGTTTTACAGGGCCGGGAAACATTCAGTACTTC.

By share, this clone counts as medium-sized (0.01 to 0.1%). This chain uses TRBV6-8 with TRBJ2-1; 12 bases line up with TRBD2. Germline V gene sequence: CDR1 MNHGY, CDR2 SAAAGT. This CDR3 is built from 16 residues. After removal of 8 bases from V and 3 bases from J, the junction contained 8 bases not matched to a gene. Here the CDR3 DNA reads TGTGCCAGCGGGGTTCTAGCGGGGGGGCACTACAATGAGCAGTTCTTC. Translating it yields CASGVLAGGHYNEQFF.

The chain joins TRBV6-8 to TRBJ1-2, with D possibly being TRBD1 (5 bases). V gave up 0 bases and J gave up 4 bases, with 6 bases separating them. Germline CDR1 is MNHGY and CDR2 is SAAAGT. The CDR3 runs 13 residues. CDR3 sequence (DNA): TGTGCCAGCAGTTACTCCGGGGGCTATGGCTACACCTTC. It specifies CASSYSGGYGYTF.

The chain uses TRBV5-8 and TRBJ2-3, with 10 bases that match TRBD2. The CDR3 is 15 residues long. CDR1 is SGHTS, CDR2 YDEGEE, per germline. The V segment lost 4 bases and the J segment 8 bases; nucleotides outside the gene matches: 10. The CDR3 sequence is CASSNIAGGIGTQYF. The DNA for the CDR3 is TGTGCCAGCAGCAACATAGCGGGGGGCATTGGTACGCAGTATTTT.

This clone was seen more than once but under ten times. V is TRBV11-3 and J is TRBJ1-1; the D is unclear. The CDR3 extends over 18 amino acids. The germline CDR1 and CDR2 sequences are SGHNT and YENEEA. V gave up 2 bases and J gave up 4 bases, with 23 bases separating them. Written as DNA, the CDR3 is TGTGCCAGCAGCTTACGGTTGGGAGGGAGATGGTTGAGCACTGAAGCTTTCTTT. Translated, it gives CASSLRLGGRWLSTEAFF.

By its share, this clone is medium-sized (0.01 to 0.1%). This chain joins TRBV11-3 and TRBJ1-5; D is ambiguous. The V and J ends lost 4 bases and 2 bases respectively, with 9 bases between them. Germline CDR1 and CDR2: SGHNT and YENEEA. This CDR3 has 14 amino acids. CDR3 in amino acids: CASSSGRGNQPQHF. The DNA of the CDR3 is TGTGCCAGCAGCTCTGGCCGGGGCAATCAGCCCCAGCATTTT.

The sample holds a few counts of this clone. The genes are TRBV9 and TRBJ1-1; unclear D gene. The germline V gene has CDR1 SGDLS and CDR2 YYNGEE. This CDR3 comprises 14 residues. The V gene lost 5 bases and the J gene lost 5 bases, with 16 bases spanning the gap. The CDR3 coding sequence is TGTGCCAGCAGTCGAGAGACCCCCGGGACTGAAGCTTTCTTT. Its translation: CASSRETPGTEAFF.

The V call is TRBV11-3, the J call TRBJ1-1, with D uncertain. The CDR3 is made up of 14 amino acids. V gave up 2 bases and J gave up 2 bases, with 9 bases separating them. Germline V gene sequence: CDR1 SGHNT, CDR2 YENEEA. The CDR3 region has the DNA TGTGCCAGCAGCTTACGGCGGATAAACACTGAAGCTTTCTTT. This codes for CASSLRRINTEAFF. The entire variable domain, with the rest obtained from reference TRBV11-3 and TRBJ1-1, is as follows: EAGVVQSPRYKIIEKKQPVAFWCNPISGHNTLYWYLQNLGQGPELLIRYENEEAVDDSQLPKDRFSAERLKGVDSTLKIQPAELGDSAVYLCASSLRRINTEAFFGQGTRLTVV.

By share, this clone ranks as medium-sized. This rearrangement joins TRBV28 to TRBJ1-3, with TRBD1 matching 7 bases. The length of the CDR3 is 15 residues. The V segment lost 6 bases and the J segment 0 bases; nucleotides outside the gene matches: 5. Germline V gene lookup returns CDR1 MDHEN and CDR2 SYDVKM. This CDR3 reads CASSAGTDSGNTIYF. The CDR3 region has the DNA TGTGCCAGCAGCGCAGGGACAGACTCTGGAAACACCATATATTTT.